The subject of this entry is one T cell receptor (beta chain). Its antigen is undetermined. The data stem from a study of identical twins. Study-level points and caveats: Weaker excess twin sharing was seen among beta out-of-frame sequences.

A template switching step contributed a universal primer site, while unique molecular identifiers were present in the cDNA. TCRdb independently ran MiXCR on the 5' RACE reads; one entry per CDR3 protein. The sample holds 460,000 or so distinct CDR3 sequences, 12% to 15% seen once. V was pared by 6 bases and J by 6 bases, with 9 bases of the junction left unmatched. Germline assignment: CDR1 DFQATT and CDR2 SNEGSKA (reference sequence). This CDR3 has 15 residues. These data were also filed under a second study, of yellow fever vaccine responses in identical twins.

The sample was CD4+ T cells sorted from blood. The chain carries TRBV20-1 and TRBJ2-1; 12 positions agree with TRBD2. The receptor was isolated from a woman aged 18 to 35 in good health. CDR3 sequence (DNA): TGCAGTGCAACCCCCCTAGCGGGAGGGATCAATGAGCAGTTCTTC. This encodes CSATPLAGGINEQFF.